The 10 T cell receptor beta chains below were found in one sample sequenced in a study of blood T cell repertoires in COVID-19. Profiling relied on immunoSEQ multiplex PCR, and the TCRdb table lists in-frame clones only, not all of them. The table lists roughly 100,000 clones, 80% to 90% of them singletons. Sequencing was performed on peripheral blood. These receptors all stem from a man older than 75 with COVID-19, enrolled during active disease.

The V and J genes are TRBV6-2 or TRBV6-3 and TRBJ2-1; TRBD2 matches at 12 bases. J lost 6 bases, V lost 2 bases, and 5 bases had no gene match. Per germline, CDR1 MNHEY and CDR2 SVGEGT. The CDR3 runs to 16 residues. The CDR3 sequence: CASSYALAGGRNEQFF. DNA for the CDR3: TGTGCCAGCAGTTACGCACTAGCGGGGGGCCGCAATGAGCAGTTCTTC.

CDR3 DNA sequence: TGTGCCAGCAGCTCAAGACAGGTTAACTATGGCTACACCTTC. Translated: CASSSRQVNYGYTF. This chain links TRBV6-5 with TRBJ1-2; D is perhaps TRBD1 (6 bases). Per germline, CDR1 MNHEY and CDR2 SVGAGI. Deletions cut 6 bases from V and 1 base from J, with 12 bases between. CDR3 length: 14 amino acids.

This clone was seen just once. The chain has TRBV7-2 and TRBJ2-1; TRBD2 aligns across 8 bases. The CDR3 extends over 15 amino acids. V lost 1 base and J lost 2; bases outside the gene matches: 1. Germline V gene lookup returns CDR1 SGHTA and CDR2 FQGNSA. The CDR3 region is CASSLDGRAYNEQFF. The DNA for the CDR3 is TGTGCCAGCAGCTTAGACGGGAGGGCCTACAATGAGCAGTTCTTC.

The V call is TRBV6-2 or TRBV6-3, the J call TRBJ2-3, with TRBD1 matching over 9 bases. The CDR3 has 18 residues. The V gene end was trimmed by 2 bases and the J gene end by 0 bases; junction bases not matched to a gene: 9. Per germline, CDR1 MNHEY and CDR2 SVGEGT. The CDR3 nucleotides are TGTGCCAGCAGTTACGCCACCGGGACAGGGACTAGCACAGATACGCAGTATTTT. Its translation is CASSYATGTGTSTDTQYF.

This clone appeared a single time. The chain recombines TRBV9 with TRBJ2-7, with 7 bases aligning to TRBD1. V shed 4 bases, J shed 3 bases, and the junction held 4 bases outside the gene matches. Per germline, CDR1 SGDLS and CDR2 YYNGEE. This CDR3 contains 13 residues. CDR3 bases: TGTGCCAGCAGCCCACAGGGGTACTACGAGCAGTACTTC. Its translation: CASSPQGYYEQYF.

The gene calls are TRBV12-3 or TRBV12-4 and TRBJ2-1, with no clear D. The CDR3 spans 13 residues. Trimming took off 2 bases at V and 6 bases at J, with 8 bases between the two ends. CDR3 amino acids: CASSLYRGNEQFF. CDR3 nucleotides: TGTGCCAGCAGTTTATATAGAGGCAATGAGCAGTTCTTC.

The chain uses TRBV6-5 and TRBJ1-5; D might be TRBD1 (6 bases). V dropped 6 bases and J dropped 5 bases, with 17 bases sitting between them. The CDR3 runs 15 residues. Germline values: CDR1 MNHEY, CDR2 SVGAGI. The CDR3 DNA reads TGTGCCAGCAGCCGCACCGGGACACTCGATCAGCCCCAGCATTTT. This sequence encodes CASSRTGTLDQPQHF.

The gene calls are TRBV9 and TRBJ2-2; possible D gene TRBD1, 6 bases. The V end was cut by 4 bases, the J end by 2 bases, with 12 bases between. This CDR3 comprises 15 residues. CDR1 SGDLS and CDR2 YYNGEE come from the germline V gene. The CDR3 DNA reads TGTGCCAGCAGCCCGCGACAGGCTAACACCGGGGAGCTGTTTTTT. Its translation: CASSPRQANTGELFF.

The CDR3 region has the DNA TGCAGCGGGGGGACAGGCACCTTCACTGAAGCTTTCTTT. This encodes CSGGTGTFTEAFF. This sequence joins TRBV29-1 and TRBJ1-1; 8 bases line up with TRBD1. Germline V gene lookup returns CDR1 SQVTM and CDR2 ANQGSEA. The CDR3 spans 13 residues. J was trimmed by 4 bases and V by 7 bases; bases with no gene match: 8.

The chain links TRBV9 to TRBJ2-3, with D unresolved. The germline V and J ends were trimmed by 0 bases and 2 bases, with 10 bases remaining between them. The CDR3 extends over 15 amino acids. Looked up from germline, CDR1 is SGDLS and CDR2 is YYNGEE. The CDR3 reads CASSVASQDTDTQYF. The CDR3 region has the DNA TGTGCCAGCAGCGTAGCTTCGCAGGACACAGATACGCAGTATTTT. The full variable domain, its missing parts supplied by reference TRBV9 and TRBJ2-3, is DSGVTQTPKHLITATGQRVTLRCSPRSGDLSVYWYQQSLDQGLQFLIQYYNGEERAKGNILERFSAQQFPDLHSELNLSSLELGDSALYFCASSVASQDTDTQYFGPGTRLTVL.